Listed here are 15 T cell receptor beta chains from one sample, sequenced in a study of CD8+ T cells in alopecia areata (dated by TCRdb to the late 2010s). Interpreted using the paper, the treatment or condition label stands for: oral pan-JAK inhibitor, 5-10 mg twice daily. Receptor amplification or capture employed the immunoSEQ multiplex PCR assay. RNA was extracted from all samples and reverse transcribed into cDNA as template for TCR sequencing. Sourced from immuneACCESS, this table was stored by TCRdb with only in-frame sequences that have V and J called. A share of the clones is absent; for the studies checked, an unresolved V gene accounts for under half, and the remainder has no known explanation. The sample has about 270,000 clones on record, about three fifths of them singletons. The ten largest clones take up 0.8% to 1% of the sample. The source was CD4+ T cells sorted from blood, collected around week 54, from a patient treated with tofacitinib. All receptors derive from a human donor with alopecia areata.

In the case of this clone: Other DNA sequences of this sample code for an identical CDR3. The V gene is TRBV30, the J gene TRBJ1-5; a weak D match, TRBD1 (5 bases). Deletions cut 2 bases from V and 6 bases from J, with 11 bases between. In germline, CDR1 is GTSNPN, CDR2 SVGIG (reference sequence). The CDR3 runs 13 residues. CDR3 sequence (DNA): TGTGCCTGGAGTCCCCAGGGAAGTCAGCCCCAGCATTTT. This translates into CAWSPQGSQPQHF.

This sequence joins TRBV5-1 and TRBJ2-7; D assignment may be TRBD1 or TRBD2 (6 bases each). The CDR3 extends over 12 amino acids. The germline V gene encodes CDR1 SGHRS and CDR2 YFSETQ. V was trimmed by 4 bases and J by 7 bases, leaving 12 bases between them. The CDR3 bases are TGCGCCAGCAGCCCGGAGGGGGGAGAGCAGTACTTC. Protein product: CASSPEGGEQYF.

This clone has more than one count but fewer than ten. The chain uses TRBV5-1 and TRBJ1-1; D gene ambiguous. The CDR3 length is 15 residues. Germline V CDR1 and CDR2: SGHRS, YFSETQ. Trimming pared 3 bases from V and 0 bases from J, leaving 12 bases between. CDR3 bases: TGCGCCAGCAGCTCAAATGGAGGGATGAACACTGAAGCTTTCTTT. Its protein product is CASSSNGGMNTEAFF.

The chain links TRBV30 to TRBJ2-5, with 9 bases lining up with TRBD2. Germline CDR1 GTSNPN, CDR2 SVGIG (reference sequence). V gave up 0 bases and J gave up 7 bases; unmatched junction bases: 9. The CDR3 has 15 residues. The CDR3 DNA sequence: TGTGCCTGGAGTGTAACCGCGGGGGGGCCAGCGACCCAGTACTTC. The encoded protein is CAWSVTAGGPATQYF.

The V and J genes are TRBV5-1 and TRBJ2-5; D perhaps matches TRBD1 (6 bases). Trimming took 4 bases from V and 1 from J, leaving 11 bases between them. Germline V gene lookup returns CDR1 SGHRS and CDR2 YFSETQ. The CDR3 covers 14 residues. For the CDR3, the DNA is TGCGCCAGCAGCCCAAGGACAGTCCAAGAGACCCAGTACTTC. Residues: CASSPRTVQETQYF.

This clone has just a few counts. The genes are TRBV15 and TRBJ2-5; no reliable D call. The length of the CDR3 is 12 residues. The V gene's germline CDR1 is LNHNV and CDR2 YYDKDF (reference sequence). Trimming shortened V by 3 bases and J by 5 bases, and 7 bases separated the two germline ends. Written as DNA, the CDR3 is TGTGCCACCAGCAGGGCCCTTGAGACCCAGTACTTC. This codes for CATSRALETQYF.

CDR3 protein: CASSVPAAETQYF. Here the CDR3 DNA reads TGTGCCAGCAGCGTTCCGGCGGCGGAGACCCAGTACTTC. The chain employs TRBV5-4 and TRBJ2-5, with D unresolved. V lost 4 bases and J 5 bases, leaving 12 bases between the germline ends. This CDR3 is 13 amino acids long. Germline lookup yields CDR1 SGHNT and CDR2 YYREEE (reference sequence).

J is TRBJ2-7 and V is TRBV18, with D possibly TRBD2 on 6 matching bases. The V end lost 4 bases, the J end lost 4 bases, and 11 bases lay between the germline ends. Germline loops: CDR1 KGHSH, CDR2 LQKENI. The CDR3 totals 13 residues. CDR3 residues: CASSRDLGYEQYF. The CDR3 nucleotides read TGTGCCAGCTCACGGGACTTAGGATACGAGCAGTACTTC.

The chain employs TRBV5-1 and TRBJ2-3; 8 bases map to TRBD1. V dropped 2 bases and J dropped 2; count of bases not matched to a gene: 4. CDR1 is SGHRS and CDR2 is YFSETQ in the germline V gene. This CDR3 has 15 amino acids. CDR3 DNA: TGCGCCAGCAGCTTTTCAGGGGGCCTCACAGATACGCAGTATTTT. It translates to CASSFSGGLTDTQYF.

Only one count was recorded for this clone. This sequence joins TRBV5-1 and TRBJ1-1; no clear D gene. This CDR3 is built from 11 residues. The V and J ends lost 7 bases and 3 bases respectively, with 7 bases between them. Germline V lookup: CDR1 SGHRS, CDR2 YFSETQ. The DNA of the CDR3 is TGCGCCAGCGCGAGGGACACTGAAGCTTTCTTT. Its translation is CASARDTEAFF.

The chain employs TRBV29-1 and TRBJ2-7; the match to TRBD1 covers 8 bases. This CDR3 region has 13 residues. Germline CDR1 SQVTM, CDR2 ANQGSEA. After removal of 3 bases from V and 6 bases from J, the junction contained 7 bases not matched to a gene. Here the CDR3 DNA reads TGCAGCGTTGAGTTTGGACAGGGTCTCGAGCAGTACTTC. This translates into CSVEFGQGLEQYF.

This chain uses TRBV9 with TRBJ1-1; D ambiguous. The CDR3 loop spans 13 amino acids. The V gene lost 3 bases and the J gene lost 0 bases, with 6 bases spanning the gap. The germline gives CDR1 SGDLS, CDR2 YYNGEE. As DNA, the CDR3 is TGTGCCAGCAGCGAAACCCTGAACACTGAAGCTTTCTTT. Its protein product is CASSETLNTEAFF. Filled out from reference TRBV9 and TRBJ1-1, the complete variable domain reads DSGVTQTPKHLITATGQRVTLRCSPRSGDLSVYWYQQSLDQGLQFLIQYYNGEERAKGNILERFSAQQFPDLHSELNLSSLELGDSALYFCASSETLNTEAFFGQGTRLTVV.

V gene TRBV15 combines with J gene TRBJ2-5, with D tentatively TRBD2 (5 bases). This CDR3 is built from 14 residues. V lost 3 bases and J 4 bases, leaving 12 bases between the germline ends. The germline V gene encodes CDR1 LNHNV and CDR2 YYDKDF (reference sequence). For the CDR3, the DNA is TGTGCCACCAGCAGGGGAGCTAACCGAGAGACCCAGTACTTC. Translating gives CATSRGANRETQYF.

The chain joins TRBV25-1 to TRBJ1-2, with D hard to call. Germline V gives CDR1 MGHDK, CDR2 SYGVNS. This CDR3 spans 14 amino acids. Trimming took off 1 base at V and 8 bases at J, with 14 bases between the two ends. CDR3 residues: CASSELRDLAGYTF. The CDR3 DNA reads TGTGCCAGCAGTGAATTGAGGGATCTGGCGGGCTACACCTTC.

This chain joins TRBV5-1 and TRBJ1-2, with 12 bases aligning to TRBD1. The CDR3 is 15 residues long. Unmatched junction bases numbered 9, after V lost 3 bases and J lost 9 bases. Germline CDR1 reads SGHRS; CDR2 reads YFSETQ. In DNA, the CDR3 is TGCGCCAGCAGCTCCCCGGGGACAGGGGGCAGGAGCTACACCTTC. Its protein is CASSSPGTGGRSYTF.